The 20 T cell receptor beta chains below all came from one sample that was sequenced in a study of T cell changes during pregnancy in multiple sclerosis. Profiled with immunoSEQ multiplex PCR; TCRdb holds only in-frame clones, not every one. The sample yields around 83,000 clones, 75% to 95% seen once. The sample was CD4+ T cells from peripheral blood mononuclear cells, taken in the second trimester of pregnancy. Receptors were obtained from a female donor with multiple sclerosis, enrolled in a pregnancy study.

The chain uses TRBV5-4 and TRBJ2-7; D ambiguous. Germline CDR1 and CDR2: SGHNT and YYREEE (reference sequence). Trimming removed 0 bases from V and 9 bases from J, with 13 bases in between. This CDR3 contains 13 residues. The CDR3 loop is CASSLDLEPGQYF. The CDR3 DNA is TGTGCCAGCAGCTTGGATCTGGAACCAGGGCAGTACTTC.

The chain links TRBV2 to TRBJ1-5, with D uncertain. CDR3 size: 12 residues. From germline, CDR1 is SNHLY and CDR2 FYNNEI. Trimming cost V 6 bases and J 3 bases, with 6 bases left between them. CDR3 nucleotide sequence: TGTGCCAGCAGAGCGGACAATCAGCCCCAGCATTTT. Protein sequence: CASRADNQPQHF.

The V and J genes are TRBV2 and TRBJ1-4; 7 bases match TRBD1. CDR1 is SNHLY, CDR2 FYNNEI, per germline. J was trimmed by 0 bases and V by 4 bases; bases with no gene match: 17. The CDR3 covers 20 residues. CDR3: CASSVNPTGTAQPTNEKLFF. The CDR3 nucleotides are TGTGCCAGCAGTGTAAATCCGACGGGGACAGCCCAACCAACTAATGAAAAACTGTTTTTT.

V and J are TRBV9 and TRBJ2-1; D may be TRBD1 (5 bases). This CDR3 region has 14 residues. Germline CDR1 reads SGDLS; CDR2 reads YYNGEE. V was trimmed by 0 bases and J by 8 bases, leaving 12 bases between them. The DNA for the CDR3 is TGTGCCAGCAGCGTAGAGAAGGGGAACGATGAGCAGTTCTTC. Protein sequence: CASSVEKGNDEQFF.

V gene TRBV14 combines with J gene TRBJ2-7; D remains ambiguous. In germline, CDR1 is SGHDN, CDR2 FVKESK. The CDR3 covers 13 residues. The ends were cut back, 3 bases at V and 2 bases at J, with 8 bases in the middle. CDR3 region: CASSQAGTYEQYF. The CDR3 nucleotides are TGTGCCAGCAGCCAGGCAGGCACCTACGAGCAGTACTTC. Full variable domain (outside the CDR3, taken from reference TRBV14 and TRBJ2-7): EAGVTQFPSHSVIEKGQTVTLRCDPISGHDNLYWYRRVMGKEIKFLLHFVKESKQDESGMPNNRFLAERTGGTYSTLKVQPAELEDSGVYFCASSQAGTYEQYFGPGTRLTVT.

This chain uses TRBV7-6 with TRBJ1-4; 11 nucleotides match TRBD1. Germline lookup yields CDR1 SGHVS and CDR2 FNYEAQ. This CDR3 is 15 amino acids long. V trimming: 3 bases; J trimming: 5 bases; junction bases outside the gene matches: 2. CDR3: CASSLGTGGNEKLFF. CDR3 coding DNA: TGTGCCAGCAGCTTGGGGACAGGGGGAAATGAAAAACTGTTTTTT.

This chain uses TRBV18 with TRBJ1-1; TRBD1 is a possible D gene (5 bases). Trimming left V 4 bases short and J 2 bases short, with 11 bases between. From germline, CDR1 is KGHSH and CDR2 LQKENI. This CDR3 contains 14 residues. The CDR3 loop reads CASSLNTGNTEAFF. The CDR3 DNA reads TGTGCCAGCTCACTTAATACAGGTAACACTGAAGCTTTCTTT.

The genes are TRBV19 and TRBJ2-1; no definite D call. V was shortened by 1 base and J by 2 bases, with 12 bases between the two germline ends. Germline V gene sequence: CDR1 LNHDA, CDR2 SQIVND (reference sequence). This CDR3 has 16 residues. For the CDR3, the DNA is TGTGCCAGTAGTATAGTAATCAAGCTCCCCTACAATGAGCAGTTCTTC. It encodes CASSIVIKLPYNEQFF.

The chain couples TRBV18 to TRBJ2-2; 7 nucleotides align to TRBD1. CDR3 size: 17 residues. Germline CDR1 is KGHSH and CDR2 is LQKENI. J was trimmed by 1 base and V by 2 bases; bases with no gene match: 7. This chain's CDR3 is CASSPSSGQKNTGELFF. The CDR3 DNA sequence: TGTGCCAGCTCACCATCCTCGGGACAGAAGAACACCGGGGAGCTGTTTTTT. Full variable domain (rest looked up from reference TRBV18 and TRBJ2-2): NAGVMQNPRHLVRRRGQEARLRCSPMKGHSHVYWYRQLPEEGLKFMVYLQKENIIDESGMPKERFSAEFPKEGPSILRIQQVVRGDSAAYFCASSPSSGQKNTGELFFGEGSRLTVL.

The rearrangement uses TRBV7-3 and TRBJ2-2; D call uncertain. Trimming removed 3 bases at V and 4 bases at J, with 3 bases between. Germline CDR1 is SGHTA and CDR2 is FQGTGA. CDR3 length: 12 residues. CDR3 sequence: CASSFGTGELFF. The CDR3 region has the DNA TGTGCCAGCAGCTTCGGCACCGGGGAGCTGTTTTTT. Full variable domain (outside the CDR3, taken from reference TRBV7-3 and TRBJ2-2): GAGVSQTPSNKVTEKGKYVELRCDPISGHTALYWYRQSLGQGPEFLIYFQGTGAADDSGLPNDRFFAVRPEGSVSTLKIQRTERGDSAVYLCASSFGTGELFFGEGSRLTVL.

The rearrangement joins TRBV5-1 to TRBJ2-5; D possibly corresponds to TRBD1 (6 bases). Germline CDR1 reads SGHRS; CDR2 reads YFSETQ. The CDR3 totals 15 residues. V was trimmed by 4 bases and J by 2 bases, leaving 15 bases between them. CDR3: CASSPAGQGQETQYF. The CDR3 DNA reads TGCGCCAGCAGCCCAGCCGGCCAGGGGCAAGAGACCCAGTACTTC.

The CDR3 reads CAWGSFGEQFF. CDR3 coding DNA: TGTGCCTGGGGTAGCTTCGGTGAGCAGTTCTTC. The chain recombines TRBV30 with TRBJ2-1, with unresolved D. Germline V lookup: CDR1 GTSNPN, CDR2 SVGIG (reference sequence). The V and J ends lost 5 bases and 9 bases respectively, with 11 bases between them. The CDR3 has 11 amino acids.

The V and J genes are TRBV6-5 and TRBJ1-1, with D maybe TRBD1 (6 bases). CDR1 and CDR2 (germline): MNHEY, SVGAGI. V gave up 5 bases and J gave up 1 base, with 11 bases separating them. CDR3 length equals 14 residues. The CDR3 here is CASSRTAGNTEAFF. CDR3 nucleotides: TGTGCCAGCAGTCGGACAGCCGGGAACACTGAAGCTTTCTTT.

Comment on this clone: Other DNA sequences in the sample encode the same CDR3. The chain carries TRBV9 and TRBJ2-7; the match to TRBD2 covers 8 bases. CDR1 SGDLS and CDR2 YYNGEE come from the germline V gene. The CDR3 has 15 residues. Trimming removed 0 bases from V and 4 bases from J; junction bases left unmatched: 6. In DNA form, the CDR3 reads TGTGCCAGCAGCGTAGGATTAGCGGGATCGTACGAGCAGTACTTC. It translates to CASSVGLAGSYEQYF.

This clone showed up just once. The chain joins TRBV5-6 to TRBJ2-2, with 7 bases matching TRBD2. Germline values: CDR1 SGHDT, CDR2 YYEEEE. The CDR3 loop spans 16 amino acids. V dropped 4 bases and J dropped 0; count of bases not matched to a gene: 6. CDR3 residues: CASSPLGLANTGELFF. The DNA of the CDR3 is TGTGCCAGCAGCCCATTAGGACTAGCGAACACCGGGGAGCTGTTTTTT.

This chain connects TRBV7-9 to TRBJ2-1, with 8 bases matching TRBD1. With V trimmed by 5 bases and J by 4 bases, 7 bases remained unmatched. CDR3 length equals 15 residues. CDR1 SEHNR and CDR2 FQNEAQ come from the germline V gene (reference sequence). DNA for the CDR3: TGTGCCAGCAGCCTCCCGACAGGGGTGTACAATGAGCAGTTCTTC. This codes for CASSLPTGVYNEQFF.

The J gene is TRBJ1-3, the V gene TRBV4-2; perhaps TRBD1 as D (5 bases). This CDR3 spans 17 amino acids. Germline V gene data show CDR1 as LGHNA and CDR2 as YNFKEQ. Between the trimmed V and J ends, which lost 1 base and 0 bases, there was a span of 13 bases. The DNA of the CDR3 is TGTGCCAGCAGCCAAGGGACAATTCGGTTCTCTGGAAACACCATATATTTT. This encodes CASSQGTIRFSGNTIYF.

V is TRBV19 and J is TRBJ1-6; D unclear. V lost 8 bases, J lost 0 bases, and 11 bases lay in between. The CDR3 has 15 amino acids. Per the germline V gene, CDR1 is LNHDA and CDR2 is SQIVND (reference sequence). The CDR3 here is CASSASSSYNSPLHF. The CDR3 nucleotides read TGTGCCAGTTCTGCCTCGAGCTCCTATAATTCACCCCTCCACTTT.

V is TRBV9 and J is TRBJ2-5; tentatively, D is TRBD2 (5 bases). The CDR3 sequence is 14 residues long. CDR1 and CDR2 from the germline V gene are SGDLS and YYNGEE. The V and J ends lost 0 bases and 4 bases respectively, with 10 bases between them. CDR3 loop: CASSVDEGRETQYF. DNA of the CDR3: TGTGCCAGCAGCGTAGATGAGGGCAGAGAGACCCAGTACTTC.

The genes are TRBV6-1 and TRBJ2-1, with unresolved D. CDR1 and CDR2 (germline): MNHNS, SASEGT. V lost 4 bases and J lost 5, with 9 bases in between. The CDR3 has 13 residues. This CDR3 is CASSVSQNNEQFF. The CDR3 DNA sequence: TGTGCCAGCAGTGTGAGTCAAAACAATGAGCAGTTCTTC.